The T cell receptor beta chain under discussion was sequenced for a study of graft-versus-host responses after intestinal transplantation. At the level of the study: Every recipient underwent anti-thymocyte globulin induction, then tacrolimus and steroids for roughly three years. Whole-study results and caveats: There were GvH clones found in recipient marrow, and some of them appeared first in ileum or blood.

Worth noting for this clone: Its matching antigen is unknown.

The protocol was immunoSEQ multiplex PCR, while the TCRdb copy is restricted to in-frame clones and leaves out a portion. The sample consists of about 110,000 clones, around 95% of them appearing once. This receptor was obtained from a human donor who received an intestinal transplant. Material: unstimulated CD8+ T cells sorted from spleen or lymph node cells, obtained before intestinal transplant.

CDR3 in amino acids: CASKGGFSTEAFF. Written as DNA, the CDR3 is TGTGCCAGCAAAGGGGGGTTTAGCACTGAAGCTTTCTTT. The chain is built from TRBV27 and TRBJ1-1; TRBD1 is a possible D gene (6 bases). The V and J ends lost 7 bases and 4 bases respectively, with 13 bases between them. In germline, CDR1 is MNHEY, CDR2 SMNVEV (reference sequence). The CDR3 spans 13 residues.